Below, one T cell receptor beta chain is given with its context. What it recognizes is unknown. The CDR3 totals 14 residues. The V and J ends lost 3 bases and 5 bases, in that order; junction bases with no gene match: 3. The germline V gene encodes CDR1 PRHDT and CDR2 FYEKMQ (reference sequence). The record originates from a study of immune cell composition in non-small cell lung cancer. Clones were read by immunoSEQ multiplex PCR, and TCRdb kept only the in-frame ones, dropping some. The sample comprises about 3,800 clones, roughly three quarters of which are singletons, and 7.5% rests with the top ten. Study-wide results and caveats: Lung adenocarcinomas had lower top 10 clone scores and clonality than squamous tumours.

The rearrangement links TRBV13 to TRBJ2-1; TRBD1 matches at 8 bases. Sequences were obtained from lung tumor tissue. The sequence came from a human donor with non-small cell lung cancer. The chain's CDR3 is CASSFQGANNEQFF. In DNA, the CDR3 is TGTGCCAGCAGCTTTCAGGGGGCGAACAATGAGCAGTTCTTC.